The entry below gives a single T cell receptor (beta chain) sequence along with its context. Antigen unknown. With 60 Vbeta and 13 Jbeta primers, the PCR was carried out. Data came from immunoSEQ multiplex PCR; TCRdb stores just in-frame clones and leaves some out. The data contain 110,000 to 150,000 clones, about 70% of them singletons. This sample was taken from a study of cytomegalovirus exposure and HLA in healthy donors. Study results and limitations: Analysis was carried out at a later point, and it linked a missense DCLRE1C variant to TCR beta V- and J-gene trimming. Most TCR sequences were uncommon, yet certain public TCRs appeared in many donors.

Per germline, CDR1 SQVTM and CDR2 ANQGSEA. The CDR3 contains 15 residues. Trimming shortened V by 2 bases and J by 5 bases, and 15 bases separated the two germline ends. The chain is built from TRBV29-1 and TRBJ2-2, with D tentatively TRBD1 (6 bases). The sequenced material came from PBMCs. The source of this sequence is a man aged 55 to 70 in good health and CMV-seronegative. CDR3 region: CSVETGQGFTGELFF. DNA of the CDR3: TGCAGCGTTGAAACAGGGCAGGGCTTTACCGGGGAGCTGTTTTTT.